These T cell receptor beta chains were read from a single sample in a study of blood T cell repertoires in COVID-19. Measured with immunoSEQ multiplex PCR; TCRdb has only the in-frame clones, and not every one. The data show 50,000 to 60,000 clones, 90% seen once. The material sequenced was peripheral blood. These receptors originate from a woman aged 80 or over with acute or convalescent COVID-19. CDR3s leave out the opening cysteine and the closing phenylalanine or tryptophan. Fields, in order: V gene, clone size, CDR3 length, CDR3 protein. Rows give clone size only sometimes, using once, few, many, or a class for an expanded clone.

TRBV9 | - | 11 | ASSVTENYGYT
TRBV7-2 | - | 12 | ASSPGRGDYGYT
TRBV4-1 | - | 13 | ASSQVGQGKYEQY
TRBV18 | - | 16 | ASSLTGLAVSSTDTQY
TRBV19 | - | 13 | ASSILTQGNQPQH
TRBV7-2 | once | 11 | ASNTGGDQPQH
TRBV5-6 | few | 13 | ASSLYLQGAYGYT
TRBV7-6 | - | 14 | ASSLAEAGSNYGYT
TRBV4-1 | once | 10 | ASSQDGQKLF
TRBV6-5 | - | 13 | ASSRDRGFADTQY
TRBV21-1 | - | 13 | ASSKVDRGHYGYT
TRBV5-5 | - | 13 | ASSLDVGGTQPQH
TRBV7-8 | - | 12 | ASSRSSSGNTIY
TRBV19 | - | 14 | ASSSSTAGEANEQF
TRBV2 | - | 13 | ASRIAGANTGELF
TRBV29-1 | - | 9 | SSNKGDTQY
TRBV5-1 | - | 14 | ASTYGVGGTDYGYT
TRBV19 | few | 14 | ASSKFTGTAGNTIY
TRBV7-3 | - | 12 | ASSLNRGDTEAF
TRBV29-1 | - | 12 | SVEVRSSGNTIY
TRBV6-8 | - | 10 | AISFSHQPQH
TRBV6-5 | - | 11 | ASSRQGFNGYT
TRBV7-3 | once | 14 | ASSARTSASYNEQF
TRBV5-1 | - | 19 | ASSLVRTSGRFEGRTDTQY
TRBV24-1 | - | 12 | ATSDPRFYYGYT
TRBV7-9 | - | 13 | ASSSTSGRAEEQF
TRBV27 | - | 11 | ASRDSWERGYT
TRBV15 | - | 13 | ATSRDGQGQQPQH
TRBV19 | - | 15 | ASSIFAVAGDYNEQF
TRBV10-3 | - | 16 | AISESTLYRDSGNTIY
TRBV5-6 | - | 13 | ASSLRGLRNTEAF
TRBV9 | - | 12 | ASSIRLAGAEQF
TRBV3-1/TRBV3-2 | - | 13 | ASSRKGLGVNEQF
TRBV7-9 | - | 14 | ASSFTALIGSETQY
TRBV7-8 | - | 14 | ASSPRRGRASYEQY
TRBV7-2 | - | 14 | ASSLAGGRSYNEQF
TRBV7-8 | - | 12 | ASSPLGLNYGYT
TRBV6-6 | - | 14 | ASSYTTGDLGQPQH
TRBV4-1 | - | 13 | ASSQREGSNSPLH
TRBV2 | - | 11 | ASGESEFYGYT
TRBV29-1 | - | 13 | SVELERSNTGELF
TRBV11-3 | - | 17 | ASSASILTGTSATGELF
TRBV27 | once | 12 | ASSLASGNQPQH
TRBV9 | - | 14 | ASSGRTGQGNEKLF
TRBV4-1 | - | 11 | ASSHIASGGYT
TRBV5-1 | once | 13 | ASSLVGRGTGELF
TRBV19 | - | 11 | ASAKQGNYGYT
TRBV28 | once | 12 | ASRTTGEGDEQY
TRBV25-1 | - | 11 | ASNQRELETQY
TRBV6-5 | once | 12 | ASSSTGTRETQY
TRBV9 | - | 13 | ASSVARVSGNTIY